The 20 T cell receptor beta chains below were found in one sample sequenced in a study of T cells in Graves' hyperthyroidism and ophthalmopathy. TCR beta CDR3 sequences were amplified from RNA transcripts. The HTBI set primed first-round TCR CDR3 RT-PCR. Each CDR3 protein gets one entry after TCRdb re-called the multiplex PCR reads with MiXCR. The data show under 400,000 distinct CDR3 sequences, with around 14% seen just once and 28% held by the top ten. Sequencing was done on a sample of blood. The receptors derive from a young woman with Graves' hyperthyroidism that later progressed to Graves' ophthalmopathy.

This clonotype was detected many times. The chain links TRBV28 to TRBJ2-1; the match to TRBD2 covers 11 bases. The germline CDR1 and CDR2 sequences are MDHEN and SYDVKM. Trimming at V came to 3 bases and at J to 4 bases, leaving 5 bases not matched to a gene. The CDR3 has 16 amino acids. CDR3 residues: CASSLITSGRYNEQFF. The DNA for the CDR3 is TGTGCCAGCAGTTTGATCACTAGCGGGAGATACAATGAGCAGTTCTTC.

This clonotype came up many times. The chain combines TRBV6-1 with TRBJ1-5, with no clear D. Germline V gene sequence: CDR1 MNHNS, CDR2 SASEGT. Trimming cost V 3 bases and J 2 bases, with 17 bases left between them. The CDR3 spans 17 residues. The CDR3 region is CASSDVLGAGGNQPQHF. DNA of the CDR3: TGTGCCAGCAGTGATGTCCTCGGCGCAGGAGGCAATCAGCCCCAGCATTTT.

On this clonotype: Possible read error: a much larger clone is one base away. The rearrangement links TRBV18 to TRBJ2-5; TRBD1 is a possible D gene (7 bases). CDR3 length: 15 residues. From germline, CDR1 is KGHSH and CDR2 LQKENI. In nucleotides, the CDR3 is TGTGCCAGCTCACCAGGGGTGGACAGGAGGGAGATCCAGTACTTC. This encodes CASSPGVDRREIQYF.

This clonotype appeared many times. CDR3 loop: CASSPLPRSGRAYGNEQFF. The CDR3 nucleotides read TGTGCCAGCAGCCCATTACCTAGGAGCGGGAGGGCCTATGGGAATGAGCAGTTCTTC. This chain joins TRBV7-3 and TRBJ2-1; 10 bases are a match to TRBD2. CDR1 and CDR2 from the germline V gene are SGHTA and FQGTGA. The V gene end was trimmed by 5 bases and the J gene end by 7 bases; junction bases not matched to a gene: 20. This CDR3 has 19 amino acids.

This clonotype was seen at least ten times. The chain employs TRBV30 and TRBJ2-7; 7 positions match TRBD2. This CDR3 is 13 amino acids long. The trim removed 1 base at V and 0 bases at J, leaving 0 bases unmatched. Germline V lookup: CDR1 GTSNPN, CDR2 SVGIG (reference sequence). The CDR3 here is CAWSGDYSYEQYF. DNA for the CDR3: TGTGCCTGGAGTGGGGACTACTCCTACGAGCAGTACTTC.

This clonotype showed up many times. The chain is built from TRBV28 and TRBJ1-2; D ambiguous. With 0 bases removed from V and 1 base from J, the gap between germline ends came to 9 bases. Germline V CDR1 and CDR2: MDHEN, SYDVKM. CDR3 length: 15 amino acids. For the CDR3, the DNA is TGTGCCAGCAGTTTATGGAGACAAAATAACTATGGCTACACCTTC. Protein: CASSLWRQNNYGYTF.

This clonotype has only a few counts. The rearrangement uses TRBV5-4 and TRBJ2-3; no clear D. Germline V gene data show CDR1 as SGHNT and CDR2 as YYREEE (reference sequence). This CDR3 contains 13 residues. Trimming cost V 0 bases and J 6 bases, with 8 bases left between them. The CDR3 region has the DNA TGTGCCAGCAGCTTGGAGCCTGATGATACGCAGTATTTT. Translating gives CASSLEPDDTQYF.

This clonotype was detected a few times. The V gene is TRBV27, the J gene TRBJ2-3; 8 nucleotides agree with TRBD2. Trimming at V came to 8 bases and at J to 6 bases, leaving 7 bases not matched to a gene. Germline loops: CDR1 MNHEY, CDR2 SMNVEV (reference sequence). This CDR3 comprises 13 residues. In DNA form, the CDR3 reads TGTGCCAGCCGGGGGGGTGGCTACGATACGCAGTATTTT. This gives the protein CASRGGGYDTQYF.

This clonotype was observed at least ten times. The chain is built from TRBV11-2 and TRBJ2-5, with TRBD1 matching over 10 bases. V was pared by 1 base and J by 5 bases, with 7 bases of the junction left unmatched. The germline V gene encodes CDR1 SGHAT and CDR2 FQNNGV. The CDR3 is 16 residues long. CDR3 loop: CASSLGPGGQGETQYF. In DNA form, the CDR3 reads TGTGCCAGCAGCTTAGGTCCGGGGGGACAGGGGGAGACCCAGTACTTC.

This clonotype was detected a few times. The chain employs TRBV6-2 or TRBV6-3 and TRBJ2-3, with 9 nucleotides matching TRBD2. The CDR3 totals 18 residues. The V segment lost 2 bases and the J segment 3 bases; nucleotides outside the gene matches: 12. CDR1 MNHEY and CDR2 SVGEGT come from the germline V gene. CDR3 sequence (DNA): TGTGCCAGCAGTTACCCACGGCCGGGGACTAGCCCGACAGATACGCAGTATTTT. Protein product: CASSYPRPGTSPTDTQYF.

The sample holds a few counts of this clonotype. The chain joins TRBV28 to TRBJ1-1; 9 nucleotides align to TRBD1. V shed 4 bases and J 5 bases; nucleotides not matched to a gene: 20. This CDR3 comprises 19 residues. CDR1 and CDR2 from the germline V gene are MDHEN and SYDVKM. CDR3 in DNA: TGTGCCAGCAGTTCCCCTCTTCTCCCGGGACAGGGTGGGAGGACTGAAGCTTTCTTT. Protein: CASSSPLLPGQGGRTEAFF. Supplemented by reference TRBV28 and TRBJ1-1, the full variable domain reads DVKVTQSSRYLVKRTGEKVFLECVQDMDHENMFWYRQDPGLGLRLIYFSYDVKMKEKGDIPEGYSVSREKKERFSLILESASTNQTSMYLCASSSPLLPGQGGRTEAFFGQGTRLTVV.

This clonotype was seen at least ten times. The chain recombines TRBV28 with TRBJ2-2; 15 bases are shared with TRBD2. Germline loops: CDR1 MDHEN, CDR2 SYDVKM. The CDR3 spans 21 residues. V shed 3 bases and J 4 bases; nucleotides not matched to a gene: 15. The DNA of the CDR3 is TGTGCCAGCAGTTTTTCGCCAGCCGGGACTAGCGGGAGGCTGGGCACCGGGGAGCTGTTTTTT. It encodes CASSFSPAGTSGRLGTGELFF.

With regard to this clonotype: A much larger clone differs from this one at a single base, so this may be a read error. The V call is TRBV20-1, the J call TRBJ2-7; no clear D. The CDR3 covers 12 residues. CDR1 DFQATT and CDR2 SNEGSKA come from the germline V gene (reference sequence). CDR3: CLFERARGEQYF. The CDR3 DNA follows: TGTCTATTCGAAAGAGCCCGTGGCGAGCAGTACTTC.

V gene TRBV11-2 combines with J gene TRBJ2-1; 14 bases agree with TRBD2. This CDR3 has 19 amino acids. Germline V lookup: CDR1 SGHAT, CDR2 FQNNGV. After removal of 5 bases from V and 0 bases from J, the junction contained 9 bases not matched to a gene. CDR3 sequence (DNA): TGTGCCAGCAGCCCGGGACTAGCGGGAGCCCTTGGCTCCTACAATGAGCAGTTCTTC. It is translated as CASSPGLAGALGSYNEQFF. The complete variable domain, with remaining parts taken from reference TRBV11-2 and TRBJ2-1, reads EAGVAQSPRYKIIEKRQSVAFWCNPISGHATLYWYQQILGQGPKLLIQFQNNGVVDDSQLPKDRFSAERLKGVDSTLKIQPAKLEDSAVYLCASSPGLAGALGSYNEQFFGPGTRLTVL.

This clonotype was counted between two and nine times. This sequence joins TRBV7-3 and TRBJ2-3, with 10 positions matching TRBD2. Looked up from germline, CDR1 is SGHTA and CDR2 is FQGTGA. V gave up 6 bases and J gave up 0 bases; unmatched junction bases: 12. The CDR3 runs to 18 residues. CDR3 sequence (DNA): TGTGCCAGCAGTACAAACCCGAGCGGGAGGGCTAGCACAGATACGCAGTATTTT. It is translated as CASSTNPSGRASTDTQYF.

This clonotype has at least ten counts. The chain carries TRBV11-2 and TRBJ2-1; D is unresolved. The germline gives CDR1 SGHAT, CDR2 FQNNGV. V was trimmed by 3 bases and J by 9 bases, leaving 15 bases between them. The CDR3 length is 14 residues. The DNA of the CDR3 is TGTGCCAGCAGCTTTGGAATTTTGGTCCCTGAGCAGTTCTTC. It codes for CASSFGILVPEQFF.

The chain carries TRBV30 and TRBJ1-3; no firm D call. Germline CDR1 and CDR2: GTSNPN and SVGIG (reference sequence). Trimming pared 2 bases from V and 5 bases from J, leaving 4 bases between. This CDR3 has 11 amino acids. In DNA, the CDR3 is TGTGCCTGGAGTACCCGAAACACCATATATTTT. Its translation: CAWSTRNTIYF.

This clonotype occurred many times. The chain is built from TRBV18 and TRBJ2-5; D tentatively reads TRBD1 or TRBD2 (5 bases each). This CDR3 spans 13 amino acids. Germline V gene data show CDR1 as KGHSH and CDR2 as LQKENI. Trimming stripped 5 bases from V and 4 bases from J, with 11 bases between. As DNA, the CDR3 is TGTGCCAGCTCAACCGGGGACGTAGAGACCCAGTACTTC. Its translation: CASSTGDVETQYF.

Many counts were recorded for this clonotype. For the CDR3, the DNA is TGTGCCTGGAGTAGCGGTATCCACGAGCAGTACTTC. Amino acid sequence: CAWSSGIHEQYF. The rearrangement uses TRBV30 and TRBJ2-7; a possible D gene is TRBD2 (5 bases). The germline V and J ends were trimmed by 2 bases and 5 bases, with 10 bases remaining between them. CDR1 is GTSNPN, CDR2 SVGIG, per germline (reference sequence). This CDR3 comprises 12 residues.

This clonotype was recorded a few times. This CDR3 reads CSVEMGDSESPSYEQYF. In nucleotides, the CDR3 is TGCAGCGTTGAAATGGGGGACAGCGAATCCCCCTCCTACGAGCAGTACTTC. The rearrangement links TRBV29-1 to TRBJ2-7, with TRBD1 identical over 7 bases. CDR1 and CDR2 (germline): SQVTM, ANQGSEA. V shed 2 bases, J shed 0 bases, and the junction held 13 bases outside the gene matches. The CDR3 is made up of 17 amino acids.